Listed here are 13 T cell receptor beta chains from one sample, sequenced in a study of T-cell reconstitution after alpha-beta-depleted transplantation in children. As it was prepared, the TCRbeta library received unique molecular identifiers. TCRdb fed the PCR reads into MiXCR, producing one record per CDR3 protein. Of around 680,000 distinct CDR3 sequences in the sample, 15% to 20% were seen once. The sequences come from PBMCs from the stem cell graft donor, collected from the stem cell graft. All receptors derive from a human donor who donated a stem cell graft to a child with acute myeloid leukemia.

This clonotype was detected only a few times. This chain connects TRBV6-1 to TRBJ2-5; 11 bases are shared with TRBD1. The CDR3 consists of 14 residues. V was clipped by 9 bases and J by 5 bases; unmatched bases: 8. Germline CDR1 MNHNS, CDR2 SASEGT. In DNA, the CDR3 is TGTGCCAGACCTGGACAGGGGGCATTGGAGACCCAGTACTTC. Residues: CARPGQGALETQYF.

This clonotype came up many times. This chain connects TRBV6-5 to TRBJ2-5; D may match TRBD1 or TRBD2 (5 bases each). CDR1 is MNHEY, CDR2 SVGAGI, per germline. V was trimmed by 2 bases and J by 4 bases, leaving 14 bases between them. The CDR3 runs 15 residues. The CDR3 sequence is CASSYTRDGVETQYF. CDR3 coding DNA: TGTGCCAGCAGTTACACTAGGGACGGAGTAGAGACCCAGTACTTC.

This clonotype came up many times. This rearrangement joins TRBV29-1 to TRBJ2-5; D gene uncertain. Trimming left V 2 bases short and J 1 base short, with 5 bases between. From germline, CDR1 is SQVTM and CDR2 ANQGSEA. This CDR3 is 12 amino acids long. CDR3 sequence (DNA): TGCAGCGTTGAACATCTCCAAGAGACCCAGTACTTC. Its translation is CSVEHLQETQYF.

This clonotype occurred many times. The chain joins TRBV5-4 to TRBJ1-1; D perhaps matches TRBD1 (6 bases). The germline gives CDR1 SGHNT, CDR2 YYREEE (reference sequence). The CDR3 runs 13 residues. V was pared by 0 bases and J by 3 bases, with 6 bases between. The CDR3 DNA reads TGTGCCAGCAGCTTGGGGACAGACACTGAAGCTTTCTTT. Its translation: CASSLGTDTEAFF.

This clonotype was picked up a small number of times. The chain employs TRBV30 and TRBJ1-1; 9 bases agree with TRBD1. With V trimmed by 7 bases and J by 2 bases, 5 bases remained unmatched. Germline lookup yields CDR1 GTSNPN and CDR2 SVGIG (reference sequence). CDR3 length: 13 amino acids. Here the CDR3 DNA reads TGTGCCTTGGGGACAGGGCTTAACACTGAAGCTTTCTTT. Protein: CALGTGLNTEAFF.

This clonotype was counted at least ten times. The chain links TRBV25-1 to TRBJ1-2; D perhaps matches TRBD1 (5 bases). Trimming pared 0 bases from V and 6 bases from J, leaving 8 bases between. Germline values: CDR1 MGHDK, CDR2 SYGVNS. This CDR3 is 13 amino acids long. CDR3 nucleotides: TGTGCCAGCAGTGAATATAAGGGACATGGCTACACCTTC. Translating it yields CASSEYKGHGYTF.

CDR3 sequence (DNA): TGTGCCAGCAGTTACAGCCTCCAGGGTACGATTTCACCCCTCCACTTT. Protein: CASSYSLQGTISPLHF. The chain joins TRBV6-2 or TRBV6-3 to TRBJ1-6; a weak D match, TRBD1 (5 bases). Germline loops: CDR1 MNHEY, CDR2 SVGEGT. V lost 2 bases to trimming and J lost 9 bases, with 17 bases between them. The CDR3 extends over 16 amino acids.

This clonotype was counted ten times or more. This chain uses TRBV29-1 with TRBJ1-2; D remains ambiguous. CDR1 is SQVTM, CDR2 ANQGSEA, per germline. The germline V and J ends were trimmed by 0 bases and 5 bases, with 7 bases remaining between them. The CDR3 runs 12 residues. CDR3 in DNA: TGCAGCGTTGAAGATCGAGGATATGGCTACACCTTC. The encoded protein is CSVEDRGYGYTF.

The rearrangement uses TRBV12-3 or TRBV12-4 and TRBJ2-2, with 7 bases aligning to TRBD1. V gave up 10 bases and J gave up 6 bases; unmatched junction bases: 17. CDR3 length equals 16 residues. DNA for the CDR3: TGTGCCACCAGGGTAGGCTACGGGACAGAACCCGGGGAGCTGTTTTTT. Protein: CATRVGYGTEPGELFF.

The table lists this clonotype with many counts. This CDR3 is CSARSHRGSTEAFF. The CDR3, as DNA: TGCAGTGCTAGATCCCACCGGGGAAGCACTGAAGCTTTCTTT. This chain links TRBV20-1 with TRBJ1-1; D call uncertain. This CDR3 is 14 amino acids long. The V gene's germline CDR1 is DFQATT and CDR2 SNEGSKA (reference sequence). The V end lost 2 bases, the J end lost 4 bases, and 14 bases lay between the germline ends.

CDR3 coding DNA: TGCAGTGCTAGAGAACGGGGGGGCACCGGGGAGCTGTTTTTT. This encodes CSARERGGTGELFF. J is TRBJ2-2 and V is TRBV20-1; 8 bases are shared with TRBD2. V lost 0 bases to trimming and J lost 4 bases; unmatched junction nucleotides: 1. CDR1 is DFQATT and CDR2 is SNEGSKA in the germline V gene (reference sequence). This CDR3 comprises 14 residues.

Only a few counts were recorded for this clonotype. The V call is TRBV7-2, the J call TRBJ1-5; 8 nucleotides match TRBD1. In germline, CDR1 is SGHTA, CDR2 FQGNSA. The CDR3 sequence is 15 residues long. The J segment lost 3 bases and the V segment lost 1 base, leaving 2 bases of the junction unmatched. The CDR3 loop is CASSLGTGLNQPQHF. The CDR3 DNA reads TGTGCCAGCAGCTTAGGGACAGGGCTCAATCAGCCCCAGCATTTT.

This clonotype was observed at least ten times. The chain couples TRBV4-3 to TRBJ2-3; TRBD2 matches 10 bases. The CDR3 contains 16 residues. Germline V gene sequence: CDR1 LGHNA, CDR2 YSLEER. The V gene end was trimmed by 0 bases and the J gene end by 3 bases; junction bases not matched to a gene: 3. The chain's CDR3 is CASSQEAGGLTDTQYF. In DNA, the CDR3 is TGCGCCAGCAGCCAAGAAGCGGGGGGGCTAACAGATACGCAGTATTTT.